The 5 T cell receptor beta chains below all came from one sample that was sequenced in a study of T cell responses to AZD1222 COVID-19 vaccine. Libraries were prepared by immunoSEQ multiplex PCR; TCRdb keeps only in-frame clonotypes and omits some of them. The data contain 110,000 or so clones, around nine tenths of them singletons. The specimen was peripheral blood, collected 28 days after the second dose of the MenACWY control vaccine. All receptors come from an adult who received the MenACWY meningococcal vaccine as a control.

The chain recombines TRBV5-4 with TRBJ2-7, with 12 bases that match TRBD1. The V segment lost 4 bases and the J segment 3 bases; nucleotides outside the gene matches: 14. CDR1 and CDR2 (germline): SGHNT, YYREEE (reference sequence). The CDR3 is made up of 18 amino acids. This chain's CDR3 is CASSTHPSGTGGIYEQYV. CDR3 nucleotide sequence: TGTGCCAGCAGCACCCACCCTTCCGGGACAGGGGGCATCTACGAGCAGTACGTC.

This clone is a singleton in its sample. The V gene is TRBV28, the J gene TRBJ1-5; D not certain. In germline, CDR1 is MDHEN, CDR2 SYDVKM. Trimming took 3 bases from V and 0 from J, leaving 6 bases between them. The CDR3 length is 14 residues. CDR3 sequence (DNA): TGTGCCAGCAGTTTGATCTATAGCAATCAGCCCCAGCATTTT. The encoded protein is CASSLIYSNQPQHF.

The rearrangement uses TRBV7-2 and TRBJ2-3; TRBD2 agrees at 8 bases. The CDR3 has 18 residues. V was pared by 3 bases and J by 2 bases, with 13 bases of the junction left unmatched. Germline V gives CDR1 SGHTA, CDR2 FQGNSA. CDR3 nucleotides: TGTGCCAGCAGCTTCAGGAGCGGGAGCGGGGGATACACAGATACGCAGTATTTT. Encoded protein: CASSFRSGSGGYTDTQYF.

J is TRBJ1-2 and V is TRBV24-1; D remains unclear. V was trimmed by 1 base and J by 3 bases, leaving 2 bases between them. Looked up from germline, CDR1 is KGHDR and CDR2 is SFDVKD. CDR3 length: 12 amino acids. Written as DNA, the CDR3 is TGTGCCACCAGTGATTTCGACTATGGCTACACCTTC. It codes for CATSDFDYGYTF.

The CDR3 reads CASSPGTLNTEAFF. The DNA of the CDR3 is TGTGCCAGCAGCCCGGGGACGTTAAACACTGAAGCTTTCTTT. This chain connects TRBV28 to TRBJ1-1, with a tentative D call TRBD1 (5 bases). The CDR3 spans 14 residues. The germline gives CDR1 MDHEN, CDR2 SYDVKM. V lost 6 bases and J 2 bases, leaving 13 bases between the germline ends.